This entry is about one T cell receptor (beta chain). This specimen comes from a study of OX40 agonist ivuxolimab in advanced cancers. Study background: Patient treatment consisted of intravenous ivuxolimab administration every 2 weeks at 0.01 to 10 mg/kg. Partial responses were recorded for three patients, including one with hepatocellular carcinoma and two with cutaneous melanoma.

Only in-frame clones appear in the TCRdb table, and some are missing; sequencing was by immunoSEQ multiplex PCR. The sample lists around 50,000 clones; about 90% were seen once. The ends were cut back, 0 bases at V and 2 bases at J, with 13 bases in the middle. Germline V lookup: CDR1 PRHDT, CDR2 FYEKMQ (reference sequence). The CDR3 length is 16 residues. Sequenced here: CD4+ or CD8+ T cells sorted from blood, sampled in a trial of the OX40 agonist ivuxolimab. This clonotype originated in an adult with an advanced solid tumor such as melanoma, head and neck, liver or kidney cancer. The rearrangement joins TRBV13 to TRBJ1-2, with D possibly matching TRBD1 (6 bases). CDR3 region: CASSLGGAGANYGYTF. The CDR3 DNA reads as TGTGCCAGCAGCTTAGGGGGGGCAGGCGCGAACTATGGCTACACCTTC.